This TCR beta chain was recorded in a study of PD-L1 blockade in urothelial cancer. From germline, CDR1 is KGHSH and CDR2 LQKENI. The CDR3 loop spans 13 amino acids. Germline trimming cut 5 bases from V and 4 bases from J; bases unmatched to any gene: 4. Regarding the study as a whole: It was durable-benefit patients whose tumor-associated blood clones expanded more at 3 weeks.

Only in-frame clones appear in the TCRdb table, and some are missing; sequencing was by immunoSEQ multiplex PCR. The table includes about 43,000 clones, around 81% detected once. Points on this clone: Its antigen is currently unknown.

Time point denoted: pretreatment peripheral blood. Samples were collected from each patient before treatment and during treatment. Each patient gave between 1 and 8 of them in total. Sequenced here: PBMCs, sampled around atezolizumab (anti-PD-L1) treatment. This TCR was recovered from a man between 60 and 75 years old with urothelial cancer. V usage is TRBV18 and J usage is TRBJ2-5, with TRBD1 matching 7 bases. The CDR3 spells CASSTGVSETQYF. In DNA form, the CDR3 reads TGTGCCAGCTCAACAGGGGTATCAGAGACCCAGTACTTC.